This T cell receptor beta chain was sequenced during a study of cytomegalovirus exposure and HLA in healthy donors. Study details: Ancestry clustering placed around four fifths of some 400 genotyped donors in the Caucasian-associated cluster.

The V segment lost 5 bases and the J segment 6 bases; nucleotides outside the gene matches: 6. The germline V gene encodes CDR1 SGHTA and CDR2 FQGNSA. This CDR3 spans 14 amino acids. Amplification used 60 Vbeta primers and 13 Jbeta primers. TCRdb's copy holds only in-frame clones and misses some; the assay was immunoSEQ multiplex PCR. The sample comprises some 63,000 clones, roughly four fifths of which are singletons, and 1.5% to 2% rests with the top ten. The V gene is TRBV7-2, the J gene TRBJ1-2; 10 bases are a match to TRBD1. The sequence was obtained from a human donor in good health. The sequenced material came from PBMCs. Here the CDR3 reads CASSNRDRGHGYTF. CDR3 bases: TGTGCCAGCAGCAATAGGGACAGGGGTCATGGCTACACCTTC.